These 14 T cell receptor delta chains were sequenced from one sample in a study of DNA immune sequencing with unique molecular identifiers. Genomic DNA underwent 32-plex PCR targeting all 8 TRDV and 4 TRDJ genes. The library had 12-nucleotide UMIs introduced over around 3 barcoding cycles, then a second adapter PCR. TCRdb reapplied CATT to the multiplex PCR reads. The profile shows 2,000 to 3,000 delta-chain clones, roughly 8.9% of them singletons. Sample: gamma-delta T cells enriched from blood buffy coat, or unenriched PBMCs (not recorded which). The receptors stem from a human donor in good health.

The V and J genes are TRDV1 and TRDJ1, with 9 bases fitting TRDD3. No J segment appears in TCRdb, so it was assigned here by matching the sequence to germline. CDR3 length equals 16 residues. V shed 4 bases and J 3 bases; nucleotides not matched to a gene: 9. CDR1 and CDR2 (germline): TSWWSYY, QGS. The DNA for the CDR3 is TGTGCTCTTGGGGCCCCGACCTGGGGGATCGCCGATAAACTCATCTTT. Protein: CALGAPTWGIADKLIF.

As regards this clone: This DNA's translation differs at residue 12 from TCRdb's protein, which comes from a much larger clone; a read error is likely, and the protein shown is translated from the DNA. This rearrangement joins TRDV2 to TRDJ1; 7 bases align to TRDD3. Germline V lookup: CDR1 GEAIGNYY, CDR2 EKD. This CDR3 is built from 15 residues. The CDR3: CACDLLGTDTDRLIF. Written as DNA, the CDR3 is TGTGCCTGTGACCTACTGGGGACAGACACCGATAGACTCATCTTT.

J is TRDJ1 and V is TRDV1; 10 nucleotides agree with TRDD3. The J segment lost 2 bases and the V segment lost 0 bases, leaving 21 bases of the junction unmatched. Per the germline V gene, CDR1 is TSWWSYY and CDR2 is QGS. This CDR3 is built from 22 residues. The CDR3 DNA sequence: TGTGCTCTTGGGGAACTACCCTTCCATGCTGGGGGATATTGGTCGGGAACCGATAAACTCATCTTT. Translating it yields CALGELPFHAGGYWSGTDKLIF.

Note on this clone: This likely traces to a read error, being one base from a far larger clone. Other DNA variants within this sample encode the same CDR3. This chain joins TRDV2 and TRDJ3, with TRDD3 matching 7 bases. After removal of 0 bases from V and 0 bases from J, the junction contained 7 bases not matched to a gene. The germline CDR1 and CDR2 sequences are GEAIGNYY and EKD. This CDR3 contains 19 residues. The CDR3 DNA reads TGTGCCTGTGACACCGGTAGTTGGGGGAGCTCCTGGGACACCCGACAGATGTTTTTC. Residues: CACDTGSWGSSWDTRQMFF.

Worth noting for this clone: TCRdb assigns this DNA the protein of a much larger clone, which departs from its translation at residue 9; this likely reflects a read error, and the protein shown comes from translating the DNA. J is TRDJ3 and V is TRDV2, with D possibly TRDD3 on 5 matching bases. The CDR3 runs to 20 residues. Trimming removed 0 bases at V and 0 bases at J, with 17 bases between. Germline V gene data show CDR1 as GEAIGNYY and CDR2 as EKD. This CDR3 reads CACDTLGTMNGSWDTRQMFF. In DNA, the CDR3 is TGTGCCTGTGACACCTTGGGGACCATGAACGGCTCCTGGGACACCCGACAGATGTTTTTC.

This clone was seen a handful of times. The J gene is TRDJ1, the V gene TRDV2, with a weak D call TRDD3 (6 bases). With 4 bases removed from V and 1 base from J, the gap between germline ends came to 24 bases. This CDR3 contains 18 residues. Germline V gene data show CDR1 as GEAIGNYY and CDR2 as EKD. The CDR3 sequence: CACETPIWGGVGTDKLIF. CDR3 coding DNA: TGTGCCTGTGAAACACCGATATGGGGGGGGGTAGGCACCGATAAACTCATCTTT.

With regard to this clone: TCRdb lists the protein of a much larger clone for this DNA, which differs at residue 10, so this is likely a read error; the protein given here is translated from the DNA itself. The CDR3: CACDTLGTTSGSWDTRQMFF. In nucleotides, the CDR3 is TGTGCCTGTGACACCTTGGGGACCACGAGCGGCTCCTGGGACACCCGACAGATGTTTTTC. The chain carries TRDV2 and TRDJ3; D may be TRDD3 (5 bases). Germline V CDR1 and CDR2: GEAIGNYY, EKD. V shed 0 bases and J shed 0 bases, with 17 bases lying between them. This CDR3 has 20 amino acids.

There are a few counts of this clone. TCRdb has a much larger clone's protein, which differs at residue 12 from the translation of this DNA, likely because of a read error; what is shown is the protein translated from the DNA. The chain couples TRDV2 to TRDJ3, with 8 bases matching TRDD3. CDR3 size: 19 residues. Germline V CDR1 and CDR2: GEAIGNYY, EKD. The CDR3 sequence: CACDTMTGGASCDTRQMFF. In nucleotides, the CDR3 is TGTGCCTGTGACACGATGACTGGGGGGGCGTCCTGTGACACCCGACAGATGTTTTTC.

At least ten counts were recorded for this clone. This likely stems from a read error, as it lies one base from a far larger clone. Other DNA sequences of this sample code for an identical CDR3. The chain links TRDV2 to TRDJ1; 11 nucleotides match TRDD3. The length of the CDR3 is 15 residues. The germline V gene encodes CDR1 GEAIGNYY and CDR2 EKD. The CDR3 loop is CACAQLGDRDDKLIF. DNA of the CDR3: TGTGCCTGTGCCCAACTGGGGGATAGGGACGATAAACTTATCTTT.

Note on this clone: This likely came from a read error, as a far larger clone is one base away. This CDR3 is also generated by other DNA sequences in the sample. The J gene is TRDJ1, the V gene TRDV2; the D gene is possibly TRDD3 (6 bases). This CDR3 contains 15 residues. Germline CDR1 reads GEAIGNYY; CDR2 reads EKD. Deletions cut 5 bases from V and 4 bases from J, with 19 bases between. The CDR3: CACAQLGDRDDKLIF. The CDR3 bases are TGTGCCTGTGCCCAACTGGGAGATAGGGACGATAAACTCATCTTT.

Notes on this clone: This DNA's translation differs at residue 14 from TCRdb's protein, which comes from a much larger clone; a read error is likely, and the protein shown is translated from the DNA. The genes are TRDV2 and TRDJ3, with a possible D match to TRDD3 (5 bases). The germline gives CDR1 GEAIGNYY, CDR2 EKD. The CDR3 extends over 19 amino acids. CDR3 sequence: CACDTGGLRSSWDSRQMFF. The CDR3, as DNA: TGTGCCTGTGACACGGGGGGGCTACGGAGCTCCTGGGACTCCCGACAGATGTTTTTC.

CDR3: CALGESSLPLGGWYTDKLIF. The CDR3 DNA follows: TGTGCTCTTGGGGAAAGCAGCCTTCCCCTCGGGGGCTGGTACACCGATAAACTCATCTTT. This sequence joins TRDV1 and TRDJ1, with D perhaps matching TRDD2 (6 bases). V lost 2 bases to trimming and J lost 0 bases, with 25 bases between them. Germline CDR1 and CDR2: TSWWSYY and QGS. The CDR3 covers 20 residues.

This clone was counted many times. The CDR3 nucleotides read TGTGCTCTTGGGGAACTGCCCCGCCGCCCACTTACTGGGGGATACGCAAGGTCCGATAAACTCATCTTT. It encodes CALGELPRRPLTGGYARSDKLIF. The chain has TRDV1 and TRDJ1; 13 bases are shared with TRDD3. Assignment of the J gene here rests on matching the DNA to germline, because TCRdb gives none. The CDR3 is made up of 23 amino acids. V shed 0 bases and J 3 bases; nucleotides not matched to a gene: 22. Looked up from germline, CDR1 is TSWWSYY and CDR2 is QGS.

This clone was observed many times. The chain recombines TRDV2 with TRDJ1, with 9 bases lining up with TRDD3. This CDR3 is built from 15 residues. With 2 bases clipped from V and 4 bases from J, the junction kept 7 bases outside the gene matches. Germline V gene lookup returns CDR1 GEAIGNYY and CDR2 EKD. The CDR3 DNA is TGTGCCTGTGACATTTGGGGATACGCAGGCGATAAACTCATCTTT. Protein product: CACDIWGYAGDKLIF.